The clone carrying this T cell receptor beta chain was recorded once. The entry originates in a study of blood T cell repertoires in COVID-19. Here immunoSEQ multiplex PCR was the method, and the copy in TCRdb shows in-frame clones only, minus some. The table has some 220,000 clones, about nine tenths seen once. In germline, CDR1 is SGHKS, CDR2 YYEKEE (reference sequence). The ends were cut back, 0 bases at V and 6 bases at J, with 3 bases in the middle. CDR3 length equals 12 residues. Sequencing was carried out using PBMCs or T cells enriched from blood (not recorded which). This chain links TRBV5-5 with TRBJ2-2; D gene uncertain. This TCR came from a woman in her thirties or forties with acute COVID-19. In DNA, the CDR3 is TGTGCCAGCAGCTTGGTAGCCGGGGAGCTGTTTTTT. Residues: CASSLVAGELFF.